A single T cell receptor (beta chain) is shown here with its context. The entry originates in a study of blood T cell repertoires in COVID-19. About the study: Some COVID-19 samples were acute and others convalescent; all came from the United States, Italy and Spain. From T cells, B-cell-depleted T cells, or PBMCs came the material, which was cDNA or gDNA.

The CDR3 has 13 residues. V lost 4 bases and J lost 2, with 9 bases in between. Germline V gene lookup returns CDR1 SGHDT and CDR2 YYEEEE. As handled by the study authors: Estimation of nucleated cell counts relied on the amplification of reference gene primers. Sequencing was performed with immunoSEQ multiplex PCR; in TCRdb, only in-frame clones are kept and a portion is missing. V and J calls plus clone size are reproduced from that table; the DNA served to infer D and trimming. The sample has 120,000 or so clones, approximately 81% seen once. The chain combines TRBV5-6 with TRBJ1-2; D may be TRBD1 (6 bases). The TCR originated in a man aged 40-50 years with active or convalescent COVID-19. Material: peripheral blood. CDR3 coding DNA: TGTGCCAGCAGCCCCGGGACAAACTATGGCTACACCTTC. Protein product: CASSPGTNYGYTF.